This T cell receptor beta chain was obtained from a study of T cells in Graves' hyperthyroidism and ophthalmopathy. Per germline, CDR1 DFQATT and CDR2 SNEGSKA (reference sequence). V lost 6 bases and J 5 bases, leaving 13 bases between the germline ends. The CDR3 sequence is 12 residues long. Ten or more counts support this clonotype. From RNA transcripts, TCR beta CDR3 regions were amplified. The HTBI primer set was used in a first-round RT-PCR of the TCR CDR3. TCRdb processed the multiplex PCR reads anew with MiXCR; each CDR3 protein has one entry. The sample lists around 600,000 distinct CDR3 sequences; roughly 15% were seen once.

The chain joins TRBV20-1 to TRBJ2-5; TRBD2 might be the D (5 bases). Sequences were obtained from blood. This TCR was recovered from a woman aged 40 to 50 with Graves' ophthalmopathy. This chain's CDR3 is CSAQTSGETQYF. CDR3 bases: TGCAGTGCGCAAACTAGTGGTGAGACCCAGTACTTC.